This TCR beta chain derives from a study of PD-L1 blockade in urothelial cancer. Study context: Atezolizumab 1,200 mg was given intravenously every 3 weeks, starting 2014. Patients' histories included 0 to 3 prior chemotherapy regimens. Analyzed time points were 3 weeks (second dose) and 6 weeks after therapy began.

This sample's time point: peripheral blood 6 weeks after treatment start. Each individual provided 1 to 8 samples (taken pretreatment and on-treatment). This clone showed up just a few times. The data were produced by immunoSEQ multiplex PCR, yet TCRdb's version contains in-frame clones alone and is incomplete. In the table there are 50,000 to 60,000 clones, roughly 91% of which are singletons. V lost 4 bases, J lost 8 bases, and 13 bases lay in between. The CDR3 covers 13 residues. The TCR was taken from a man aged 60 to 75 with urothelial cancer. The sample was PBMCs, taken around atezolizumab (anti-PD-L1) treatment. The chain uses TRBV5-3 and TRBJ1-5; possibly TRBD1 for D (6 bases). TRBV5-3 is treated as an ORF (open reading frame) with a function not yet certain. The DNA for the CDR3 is TGTGCCAGAAGCCAGGGGAGCGTCAAGCCCCAGCATTTT. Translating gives CARSQGSVKPQHF.